Each of the 6 T cell receptor beta chains below was sequenced from the same sample in a study of PD-1 blockade in classical Hodgkin lymphoma. Profiling relied on immunoSEQ multiplex PCR, and the TCRdb table lists in-frame clones only, not all of them. The sample has nearly 25,000 clones, about 70% seen once. As to time point: cycle 4 day 1 (C4D1), after around six weeks of nivolumab. Autologous stem cell transplantation was followed by relapse in every patient, and brentuximab vedotin exposure varied. Source: peripheral blood mononuclear cells (PBMCs), taken before the fourth cycle of nivolumab. The receptor set was obtained from a human donor with classical Hodgkin lymphoma.

This chain links TRBV5-4 with TRBJ2-1, with D hard to call. CDR1 and CDR2 (germline): SGHNT, YYREEE (reference sequence). Trimming removed 4 bases from V and 3 bases from J, with 11 bases in between. This CDR3 comprises 14 residues. The CDR3 coding sequence is TGTGCCAGCAGCCCGGCGCCCAACTACAATGAGCAGTTCTTC. Amino acid sequence: CASSPAPNYNEQFF.

The rearrangement uses TRBV5-5 and TRBJ2-4, with D possibly being TRBD1 (5 bases). The germline CDR1 and CDR2 sequences are SGHKS and YYEKEE (reference sequence). V gave up 1 base and J gave up 0 bases, with 8 bases separating them. The CDR3 is 15 amino acids. In nucleotides, the CDR3 is TGTGCCAGCAGCTTGATGGGGCCAGCCAAAAACATTCAGTACTTC. Translation gives CASSLMGPAKNIQYF.

This rearrangement joins TRBV19 to TRBJ2-5, with D unclear. CDR1 is LNHDA and CDR2 is SQIVND in the germline V gene (reference sequence). There are 13 residues in the CDR3. The V end was cut by 5 bases, the J end by 5 bases, with 12 bases between. CDR3: CASSPYEGETQYF. CDR3 coding DNA: TGTGCCAGTAGTCCCTATGAAGGGGAGACCCAGTACTTC.

The gene calls are TRBV6-1 and TRBJ1-5; 9 nucleotides line up with TRBD1. V shed 6 bases and J 6 bases; nucleotides not matched to a gene: 3. The V gene's germline CDR1 is MNHNS and CDR2 SASEGT. This CDR3 region has 13 residues. The CDR3 DNA sequence: TGTGCCAGCAGAAACAGGGGGCTTCAGCCCCAGCATTTT. It encodes CASRNRGLQPQHF.

V gene TRBV5-5 combines with J gene TRBJ2-2, with D possibly TRBD1 on 6 matching bases. Germline V gene sequence: CDR1 SGHKS, CDR2 YYEKEE (reference sequence). This CDR3 contains 18 residues. V lost 0 bases and J 8 bases, leaving 23 bases between the germline ends. The CDR3 DNA reads as TGTGCCAGCAGCTTGGAGGGGACCTTCGACAGGCTCAGGGGGGAGCTGTTTTTT. It yields the protein CASSLEGTFDRLRGELFF.

The chain recombines TRBV9 with TRBJ2-7, with TRBD1 matching 7 bases. Germline V gives CDR1 SGDLS, CDR2 YYNGEE. J lost 2 bases, V lost 3 bases, and 5 bases had no gene match. The CDR3 has 14 amino acids. The CDR3 here is CASSEQGLPYEQYF. The CDR3 coding sequence is TGTGCCAGCAGCGAACAGGGGCTACCCTACGAGCAGTACTTC.